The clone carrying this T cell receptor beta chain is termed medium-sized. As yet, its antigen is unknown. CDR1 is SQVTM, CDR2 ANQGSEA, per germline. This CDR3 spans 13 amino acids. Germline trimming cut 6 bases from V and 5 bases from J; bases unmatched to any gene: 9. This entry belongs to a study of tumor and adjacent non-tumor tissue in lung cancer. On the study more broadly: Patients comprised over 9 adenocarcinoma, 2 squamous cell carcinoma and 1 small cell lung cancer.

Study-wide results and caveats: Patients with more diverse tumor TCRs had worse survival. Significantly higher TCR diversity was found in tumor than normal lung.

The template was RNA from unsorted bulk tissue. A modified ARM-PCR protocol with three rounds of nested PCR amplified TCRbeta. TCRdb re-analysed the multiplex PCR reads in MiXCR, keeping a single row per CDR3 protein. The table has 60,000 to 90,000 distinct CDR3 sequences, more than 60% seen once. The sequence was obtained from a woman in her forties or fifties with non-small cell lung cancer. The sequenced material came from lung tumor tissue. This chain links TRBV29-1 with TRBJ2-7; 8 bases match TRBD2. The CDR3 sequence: CSVLTGRGNEQYF. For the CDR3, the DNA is TGCAGCGTCCTTACCGGGAGGGGAAACGAGCAGTACTTC.